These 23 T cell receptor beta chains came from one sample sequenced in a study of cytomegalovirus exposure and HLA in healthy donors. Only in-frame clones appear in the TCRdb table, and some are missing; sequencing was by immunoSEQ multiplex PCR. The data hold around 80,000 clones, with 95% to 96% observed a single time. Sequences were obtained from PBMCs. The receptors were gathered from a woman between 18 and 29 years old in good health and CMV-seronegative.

CDR3 nucleotide sequence: TGTGCCAGTAGTATATATGGCGGGGCTGGCACCGGGGAGCTGTTTTTT. The encoded protein is CASSIYGGAGTGELFF. The chain has TRBV19 and TRBJ2-2, with D perhaps TRBD2 (6 bases). CDR1 is LNHDA and CDR2 is SQIVND in the germline V gene (reference sequence). The CDR3 is 16 residues long. With 2 bases removed from V and 4 bases from J, the gap between germline ends came to 14 bases.

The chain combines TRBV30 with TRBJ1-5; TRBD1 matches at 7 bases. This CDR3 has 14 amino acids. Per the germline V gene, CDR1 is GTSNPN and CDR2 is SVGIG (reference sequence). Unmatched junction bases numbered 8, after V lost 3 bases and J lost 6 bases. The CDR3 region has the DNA TGTGCCTGGAGCGTAGGGGGCGTAGGTCAGCCCCAGCATTTT. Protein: CAWSVGGVGQPQHF.

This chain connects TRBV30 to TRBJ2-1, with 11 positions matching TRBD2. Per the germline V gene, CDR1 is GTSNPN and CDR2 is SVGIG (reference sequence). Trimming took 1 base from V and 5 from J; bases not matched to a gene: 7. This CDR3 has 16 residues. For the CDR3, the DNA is TGTGCCTGGAGTGATGTACTAGCGGGAGTCAACAATGAGCAGTTCTTC. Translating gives CAWSDVLAGVNNEQFF.

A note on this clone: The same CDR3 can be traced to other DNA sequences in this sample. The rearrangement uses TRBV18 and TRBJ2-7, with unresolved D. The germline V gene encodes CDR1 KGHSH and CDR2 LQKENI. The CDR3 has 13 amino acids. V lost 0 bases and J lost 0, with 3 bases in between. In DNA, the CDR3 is TGTGCCAGCTCACCACCTAGCTCCTACGAGCAGTACTTC. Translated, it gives CASSPPSSYEQYF. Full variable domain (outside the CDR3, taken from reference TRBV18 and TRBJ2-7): NAGVMQNPRHLVRRRGQEARLRCSPMKGHSHVYWYRQLPEEGLKFMVYLQKENIIDESGMPKERFSAEFPKEGPSILRIQQVVRGDSAAYFCASSPPSSYEQYFGPGTRLTVT.

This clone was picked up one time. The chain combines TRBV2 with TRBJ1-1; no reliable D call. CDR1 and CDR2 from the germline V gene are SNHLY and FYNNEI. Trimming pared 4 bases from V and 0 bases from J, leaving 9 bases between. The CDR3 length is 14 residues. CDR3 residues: CASSGIRLNTEAFF. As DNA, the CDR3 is TGTGCCAGCAGTGGCATCAGGTTGAACACTGAAGCTTTCTTT. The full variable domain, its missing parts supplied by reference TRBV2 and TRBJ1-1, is EPEVTQTPSHQVTQMGQEVILRCVPISNHLYFYWYRQILGQKVEFLVSFYNNEISEKSEIFDDQFSVERPDGSNFTLKIRSTKLEDSAMYFCASSGIRLNTEAFFGQGTRLTVV.

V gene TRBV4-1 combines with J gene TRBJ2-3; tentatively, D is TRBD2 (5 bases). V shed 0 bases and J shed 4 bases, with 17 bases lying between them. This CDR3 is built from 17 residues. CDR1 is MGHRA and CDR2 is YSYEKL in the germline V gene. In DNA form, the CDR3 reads TGCGCCAGCAGCCAAGAGTTCCCGGGGATAAGATCAGATACGCAGTATTTT. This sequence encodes CASSQEFPGIRSDTQYF.

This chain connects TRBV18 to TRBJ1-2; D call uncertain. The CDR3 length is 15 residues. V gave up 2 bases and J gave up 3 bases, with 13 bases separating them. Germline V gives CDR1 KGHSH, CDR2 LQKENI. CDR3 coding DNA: TGTGCCAGCTCACCATTAACACGGGGTCACTATGGCTACACCTTC. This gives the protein CASSPLTRGHYGYTF. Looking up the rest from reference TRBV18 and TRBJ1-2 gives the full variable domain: NAGVMQNPRHLVRRRGQEARLRCSPMKGHSHVYWYRQLPEEGLKFMVYLQKENIIDESGMPKERFSAEFPKEGPSILRIQQVVRGDSAAYFCASSPLTRGHYGYTFGSGTRLTVV.

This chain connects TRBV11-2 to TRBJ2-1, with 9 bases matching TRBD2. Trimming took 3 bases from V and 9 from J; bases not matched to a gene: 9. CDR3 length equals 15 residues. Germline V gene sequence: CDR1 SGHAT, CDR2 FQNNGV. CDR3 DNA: TGTGCCAGCAGCTTCCCTAGCGGGATCGCTCCTGAGCAGTTCTTC. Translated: CASSFPSGIAPEQFF.

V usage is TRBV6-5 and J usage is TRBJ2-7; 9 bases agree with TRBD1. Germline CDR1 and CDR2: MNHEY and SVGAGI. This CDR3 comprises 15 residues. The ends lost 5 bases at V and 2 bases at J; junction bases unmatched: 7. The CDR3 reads CASSTGQGRPYEQYF. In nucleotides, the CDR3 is TGTGCCAGCAGTACTGGACAGGGGCGCCCCTACGAGCAGTACTTC.

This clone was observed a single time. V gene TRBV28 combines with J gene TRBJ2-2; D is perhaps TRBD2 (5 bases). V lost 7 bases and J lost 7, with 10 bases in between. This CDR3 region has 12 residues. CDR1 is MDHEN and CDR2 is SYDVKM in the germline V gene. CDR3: CASKRESGELFF. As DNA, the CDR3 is TGTGCCAGCAAACGGGAAAGCGGGGAGCTGTTTTTT.

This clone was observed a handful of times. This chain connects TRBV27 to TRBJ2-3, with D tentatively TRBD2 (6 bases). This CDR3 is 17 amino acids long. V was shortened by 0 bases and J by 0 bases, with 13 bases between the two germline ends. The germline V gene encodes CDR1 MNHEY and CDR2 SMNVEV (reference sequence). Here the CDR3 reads CASSLSGTSPSTDTQYF. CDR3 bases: TGTGCCAGCAGTTTATCCGGGACTTCCCCTAGCACAGATACGCAGTATTTT.

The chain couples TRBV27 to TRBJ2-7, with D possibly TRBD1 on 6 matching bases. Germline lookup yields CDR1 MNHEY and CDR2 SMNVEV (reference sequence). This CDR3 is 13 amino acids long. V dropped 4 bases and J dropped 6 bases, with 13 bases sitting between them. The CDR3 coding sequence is TGTGCCAGCAGTTCCCGGGACACTGGCGAGCAGTACTTC. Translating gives CASSSRDTGEQYF.

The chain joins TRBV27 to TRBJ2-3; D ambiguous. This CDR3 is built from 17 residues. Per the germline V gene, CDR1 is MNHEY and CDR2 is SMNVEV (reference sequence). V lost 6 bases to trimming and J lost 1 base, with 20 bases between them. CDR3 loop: CASRSPGARHGTDTQYF. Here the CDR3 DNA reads TGTGCCAGCAGGTCACCCGGTGCTCGCCACGGCACAGATACGCAGTATTTT.

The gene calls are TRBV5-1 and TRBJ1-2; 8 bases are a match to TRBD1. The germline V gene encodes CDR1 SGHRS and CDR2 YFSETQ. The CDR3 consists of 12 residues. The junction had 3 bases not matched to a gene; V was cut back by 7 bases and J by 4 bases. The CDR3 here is CASGGQAYGYTF. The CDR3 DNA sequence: TGCGCCAGCGGGGGACAGGCCTATGGCTACACCTTC.

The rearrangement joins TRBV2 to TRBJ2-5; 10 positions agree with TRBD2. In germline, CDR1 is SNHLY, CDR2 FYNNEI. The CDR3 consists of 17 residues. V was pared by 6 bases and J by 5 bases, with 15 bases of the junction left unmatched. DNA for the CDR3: TGTGCCAGCAGCCCGGAAGCGGGAGGGCTGGATAGCGAGACCCAGTACTTC. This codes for CASSPEAGGLDSETQYF.

The CDR3 region is CASSVDSLRGYF. CDR3 DNA sequence: TGTGCCAGCAGCGTGGACAGTCTCCGGGGATACTTC. The chain joins TRBV5-4 to TRBJ2-7; D perhaps matches TRBD1 (6 bases). The V gene lost 4 bases and the J gene lost 13 bases, with 18 bases spanning the gap. Germline CDR1 is SGHNT and CDR2 is YYREEE (reference sequence). The CDR3 sequence is 12 residues long.

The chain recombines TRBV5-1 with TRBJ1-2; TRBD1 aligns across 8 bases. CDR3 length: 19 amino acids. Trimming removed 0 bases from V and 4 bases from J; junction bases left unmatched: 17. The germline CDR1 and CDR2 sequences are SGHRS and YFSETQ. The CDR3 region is CASSLAGGQGTGTFYGYTF. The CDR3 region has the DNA TGCGCCAGCAGCTTGGCCGGCGGTCAGGGGACAGGAACGTTCTATGGCTACACCTTC.

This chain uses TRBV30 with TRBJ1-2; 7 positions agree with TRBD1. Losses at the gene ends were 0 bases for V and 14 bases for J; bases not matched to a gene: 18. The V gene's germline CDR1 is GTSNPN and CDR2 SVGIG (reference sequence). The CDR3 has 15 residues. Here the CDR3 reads CAWSVTPTIQGKSTF. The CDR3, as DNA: TGTGCCTGGAGTGTAACCCCCACCATACAGGGGAAGAGTACCTTC.

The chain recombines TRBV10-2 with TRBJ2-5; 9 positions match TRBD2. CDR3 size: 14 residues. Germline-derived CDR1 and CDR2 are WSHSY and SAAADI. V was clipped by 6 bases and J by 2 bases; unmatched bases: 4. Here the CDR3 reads CASRATSGQETQYF. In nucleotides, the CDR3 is TGCGCCAGCAGAGCGACTAGCGGACAAGAGACCCAGTACTTC.

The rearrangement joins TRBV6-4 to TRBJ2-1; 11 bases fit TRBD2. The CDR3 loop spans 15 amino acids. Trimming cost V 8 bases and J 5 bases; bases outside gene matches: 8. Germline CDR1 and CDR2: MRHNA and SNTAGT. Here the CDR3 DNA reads TGTGCCAGCTCAAGTGCGGGACTAGCGGACAATGAGCAGTTCTTC. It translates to CASSSAGLADNEQFF.

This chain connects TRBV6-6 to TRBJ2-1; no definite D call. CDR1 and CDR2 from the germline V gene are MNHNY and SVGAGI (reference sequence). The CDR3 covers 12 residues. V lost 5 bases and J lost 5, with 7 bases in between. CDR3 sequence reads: CASSERHNEQFF. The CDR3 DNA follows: TGTGCCAGCAGTGAGAGGCACAATGAGCAGTTCTTC.

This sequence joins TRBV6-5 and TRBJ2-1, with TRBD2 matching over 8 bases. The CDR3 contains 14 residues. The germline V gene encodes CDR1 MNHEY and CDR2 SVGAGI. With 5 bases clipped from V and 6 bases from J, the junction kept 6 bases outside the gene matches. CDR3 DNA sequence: TGTGCCAGCAGTCCAAGCGGGAGCCCCAATGAGCAGTTCTTC. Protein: CASSPSGSPNEQFF.

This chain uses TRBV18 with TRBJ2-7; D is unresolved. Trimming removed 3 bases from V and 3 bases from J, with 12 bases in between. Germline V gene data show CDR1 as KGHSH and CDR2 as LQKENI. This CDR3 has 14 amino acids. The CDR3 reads CASSPTASSYEQYF. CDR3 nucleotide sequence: TGTGCCAGCTCACCTACCGCTAGTAGCTACGAGCAGTACTTC.